The next 29 T cell receptor beta chains were all read from a single sample in a study of PD-1 blockade in classical Hodgkin lymphoma. Brentuximab vedotin exposure varied, and every patient relapsed after autologous stem cell transplantation. Produced via immunoSEQ multiplex PCR; TCRdb's table is partial and in-frame only. This table has tens of thousands of clones, around 89% appearing once. Sequenced material: peripheral blood mononuclear cells (PBMCs), taken before the second cycle of nivolumab. All receptors come from a human donor with classical Hodgkin lymphoma.

This clone was found a few times. The CDR3 region is CASSSLAGGPPGELFF. For the CDR3, the DNA is TGTGCCAGCAGCTCGCTAGCGGGGGGGCCCCCCGGGGAGCTGTTTTTT. The chain joins TRBV11-2 to TRBJ2-2; 12 bases are a match to TRBD2. Germline V gene data show CDR1 as SGHAT and CDR2 as FQNNGV. The CDR3 length is 16 residues. Unmatched junction bases numbered 6, after V lost 4 bases and J lost 6 bases.

The gene calls are TRBV7-9 and TRBJ1-4; weak D call: TRBD1 (5 bases). The CDR3 is 15 amino acids. Looked up from germline, CDR1 is SEHNR and CDR2 is FQNEAQ (reference sequence). V was clipped by 4 bases and J by 6 bases, with 15 bases between them. CDR3 region: CASSSHRTLHEKLFF. The CDR3 DNA is TGTGCCAGCAGCTCCCACAGGACACTTCATGAAAAACTGTTTTTT.

V usage is TRBV12-5 and J usage is TRBJ2-4; tentative D call: TRBD1 (5 bases). CDR3 length equals 16 residues. CDR1 and CDR2 (germline): LGHNT, FRNRAP. V was shortened by 6 bases and J by 0 bases, with 15 bases between the two germline ends. CDR3 DNA sequence: TGTGCTAGTGGCCAGGTGACAGATCTAGCCAAAAACATTCAGTACTTC. Protein product: CASGQVTDLAKNIQYF.

The rearrangement links TRBV28 to TRBJ1-5; 8 nucleotides match TRBD1. CDR1 is MDHEN, CDR2 SYDVKM, per germline. With 6 bases clipped from V and 5 bases from J, the junction kept 9 bases outside the gene matches. The CDR3 length is 15 residues. CDR3 protein: CASSENTGGDQPQHF. CDR3 sequence (DNA): TGTGCCAGCAGCGAAAACACAGGGGGAGATCAGCCCCAGCATTTT.

V gene TRBV5-1 combines with J gene TRBJ2-2; D is unclear. Germline V gene sequence: CDR1 SGHRS, CDR2 YFSETQ. V lost 4 bases to trimming and J lost 5 bases, with 18 bases between them. The CDR3 runs 16 residues. This CDR3 is CASSPPSLPTTGELFF. In nucleotides, the CDR3 is TGCGCCAGCAGCCCCCCCTCTCTTCCTACTACCGGGGAGCTGTTTTTT. Together with reference TRBV5-1 and TRBJ2-2, the CDR3 gives the full variable domain: KAGVTQTPRYLIKTRGQQVTLSCSPISGHRSVSWYQQTPGQGLQFLFEYFSETQRNKGNFPGRFSGRQFSNSRSEMNVSTLELGDSALYLCASSPPSLPTTGELFFGEGSRLTVL.

CDR3 amino acids: CASSFSGLSSEKLFF. The CDR3 DNA follows: TGCGCCAGCAGCTTCTCAGGCCTATCCTCTGAAAAACTGTTTTTT. V gene TRBV5-1 combines with J gene TRBJ1-4; D is unresolved. Trimming took 2 bases from V and 7 from J, leaving 15 bases between them. The CDR3 length is 15 residues. In germline, CDR1 is SGHRS, CDR2 YFSETQ.

The V call is TRBV5-1, the J call TRBJ2-2, with 9 bases that match TRBD2. Germline V lookup: CDR1 SGHRS, CDR2 YFSETQ. The length of the CDR3 is 15 residues. Trimming took 4 bases from V and 2 from J; bases not matched to a gene: 3. For the CDR3, the DNA is TGCGCCAGCAGCCCTAGCGGGGCCAACACCGGGGAGCTGTTTTTT. Protein: CASSPSGANTGELFF.

The J gene is TRBJ1-2, the V gene TRBV7-9; 7 bases agree with TRBD1. Germline loops: CDR1 SEHNR, CDR2 FQNEAQ (reference sequence). V lost 5 bases and J lost 3; bases outside the gene matches: 9. The CDR3 sequence is 15 residues long. The CDR3 spells CASSLLDREDYGYTF. The DNA for the CDR3 is TGTGCCAGCAGCCTCCTCGACAGGGAAGACTATGGCTACACCTTC.

V and J are TRBV7-9 and TRBJ1-1, with TRBD1 as a possible D gene (6 bases). The CDR3 covers 13 residues. V lost 6 bases, J lost 5 bases, and 13 bases lay in between. Germline V gene data show CDR1 as SEHNR and CDR2 as FQNEAQ (reference sequence). As DNA, the CDR3 is TGTGCCAGCAGTTCTACAGGGCTGACTGAAGCTTTCTTT. This codes for CASSSTGLTEAFF.

The rearrangement joins TRBV15 to TRBJ1-2, with D possibly being TRBD1 (6 bases). The CDR3 totals 16 residues. V was clipped by 1 base and J by 8 bases, with 20 bases between them. Per germline, CDR1 LNHNV and CDR2 YYDKDF (reference sequence). The CDR3 sequence: CATSRGLGTPYGGYTF. In nucleotides, the CDR3 is TGTGCCACCAGCAGAGGATTGGGGACACCATACGGGGGCTACACCTTC.

V is TRBV6-5 and J is TRBJ2-7; TRBD1 aligns across 7 bases. Germline CDR1 is MNHEY and CDR2 is SVGAGI. CDR3 size: 13 residues. J lost 6 bases, V lost 7 bases, and 9 bases had no gene match. For the CDR3, the DNA is TGTGCCAGCACCCCGCGAGGGGGCGTCGAGCAGTACTTC. It yields the protein CASTPRGGVEQYF.

The CDR3 DNA reads as TGTGCCAGCAGGGTGACAGGGAGTGCCTACGAGCAGTACTTC. This translates into CASRVTGSAYEQYF. J is TRBJ2-7 and V is TRBV7-8; 7 bases match TRBD1. Germline assignment: CDR1 SGHVS and CDR2 FQNEAQ. The CDR3 has 14 amino acids. J gave up 2 bases and V 6 bases, and 7 bases lay outside the gene matches.

The gene calls are TRBV11-2 and TRBJ2-3; perhaps D is TRBD1 or TRBD2 (6 bases each). Germline V CDR1 and CDR2: SGHAT, FQNNGV. The CDR3 has 16 amino acids. Trimming took 0 bases from V and 5 from J, leaving 15 bases between them. Here the CDR3 reads CASSLDPPGAGDTQYF. As DNA, the CDR3 is TGTGCCAGCAGCTTAGATCCCCCGGGGGCAGGAGATACGCAGTATTTT.

The gene calls are TRBV5-1 and TRBJ1-1, with 7 positions matching TRBD1. J was trimmed by 6 bases and V by 4 bases; bases with no gene match: 12. This CDR3 contains 15 residues. Germline V gene data show CDR1 as SGHRS and CDR2 as YFSETQ. For the CDR3, the DNA is TGCGCCAGCAGCCCGGGGGGAGGGGGCGCTTCTGAAGCTTTCTTT. Its protein product is CASSPGGGGASEAFF.

The chain joins TRBV5-4 to TRBJ2-2, with no clear D. The CDR3 sequence is 16 residues long. The germline V and J ends were trimmed by 1 base and 4 bases, with 14 bases remaining between them. Germline values: CDR1 SGHNT, CDR2 YYREEE (reference sequence). This CDR3 is CASSLPDTSSTGELFF. Here the CDR3 DNA reads TGTGCCAGCAGCTTGCCTGACACCTCTAGCACCGGGGAGCTGTTTTTT.

The V gene is TRBV6-6, the J gene TRBJ2-5; 9 bases align to TRBD2. Germline-derived CDR1 and CDR2 are MNHNY and SVGAGI (reference sequence). V lost 6 bases, J lost 4 bases, and 3 bases stayed unmatched. This CDR3 has 13 amino acids. The CDR3 is CASRGTSSETQYF. CDR3 DNA: TGTGCCAGCAGAGGGACTAGCTCAGAGACCCAGTACTTC.

V usage is TRBV7-9 and J usage is TRBJ1-2; 10 bases align to TRBD1. Looked up from germline, CDR1 is SEHNR and CDR2 is FQNEAQ (reference sequence). This CDR3 contains 14 residues. Germline trimming cut 5 bases from V and 6 bases from J; bases unmatched to any gene: 6. This chain's CDR3 is CASSVRDRGHGYTF. Here the CDR3 DNA reads TGTGCCAGCAGCGTCCGGGACAGGGGCCATGGCTACACCTTC.

This chain joins TRBV11-2 and TRBJ1-5, with 7 bases lining up with TRBD1. This CDR3 is built from 15 residues. Germline assignment: CDR1 SGHAT and CDR2 FQNNGV. V dropped 2 bases and J dropped 5; count of bases not matched to a gene: 6. In DNA form, the CDR3 reads TGTGCCAGCAGCTTAAATGACAGGGACTATCAGCCCCAGCATTTT. Amino acids: CASSLNDRDYQPQHF.

The rearrangement uses TRBV6-6 and TRBJ2-7; D unclear. The germline gives CDR1 MNHNY, CDR2 SVGAGI (reference sequence). This CDR3 is 12 amino acids long. Trimming took off 6 bases at V and 5 bases at J, with 11 bases between the two ends. DNA of the CDR3: TGTGCCAGCAGCGGGCTTGGAGACGAGCAGTACTTC. This gives the protein CASSGLGDEQYF.

The chain carries TRBV9 and TRBJ1-2; D remains unclear. Germline assignment: CDR1 SGDLS and CDR2 YYNGEE. The CDR3 contains 15 residues. Trimming stripped 0 bases from V and 4 bases from J, with 13 bases between. CDR3 residues: CASSVDFDLGYGYTF. The CDR3 coding sequence is TGTGCCAGCAGCGTAGATTTCGACCTGGGCTATGGCTACACCTTC.

The genes are TRBV5-1 and TRBJ2-7, with D possibly being TRBD1 (6 bases). CDR3 length equals 14 residues. The germline V gene has CDR1 SGHRS and CDR2 YFSETQ. The V and J ends lost 0 bases and 3 bases respectively, with 10 bases between them. The chain's CDR3 is CASSLVGGGYEQYF. The DNA for the CDR3 is TGCGCCAGCAGCTTGGTAGGGGGTGGCTACGAGCAGTACTTC. The full variable domain, its missing parts supplied by reference TRBV5-1 and TRBJ2-7, is KAGVTQTPRYLIKTRGQQVTLSCSPISGHRSVSWYQQTPGQGLQFLFEYFSETQRNKGNFPGRFSGRQFSNSRSEMNVSTLELGDSALYLCASSLVGGGYEQYFGPGTRLTVT.

In this sample, this clone turned up once. This chain uses TRBV15 with TRBJ2-7; D is possibly TRBD2 (6 bases). From germline, CDR1 is LNHNV and CDR2 YYDKDF (reference sequence). The CDR3 loop spans 13 amino acids. The germline V and J ends were trimmed by 0 bases and 6 bases, with 9 bases remaining between them. CDR3 sequence reads: CATSRDLGGEQYF. The DNA for the CDR3 is TGTGCCACCAGCAGAGATCTGGGGGGCGAGCAGTACTTC.

V is TRBV29-1 and J is TRBJ2-7; perhaps TRBD2 as D (5 bases). This CDR3 has 14 residues. Trimming removed 1 base from V and 7 bases from J, with 17 bases in between. In germline, CDR1 is SQVTM, CDR2 ANQGSEA. CDR3 nucleotides: TGCAGCGTTGAAGGCTGGACGACCACGGGGGAGCAGTACTTC. It is translated as CSVEGWTTTGEQYF.

V and J are TRBV10-3 and TRBJ1-4; D is unclear. Germline V CDR1 and CDR2: ENHRY, SYGVKD. The V gene lost 0 bases and the J gene lost 7 bases, with 21 bases spanning the gap. The CDR3 is 18 amino acids. CDR3 loop: CAISESYLKRAPGEKLFF. The CDR3 DNA follows: TGTGCCATCAGTGAGTCGTATTTAAAAAGGGCCCCGGGTGAAAAACTGTTTTTT.

This chain uses TRBV2 with TRBJ2-5, with TRBD2 identical over 8 bases. Germline CDR1 SNHLY, CDR2 FYNNEI. V shed 3 bases and J 4 bases; nucleotides not matched to a gene: 7. The CDR3 loop spans 15 amino acids. The CDR3 DNA is TGTGCCAGCAGTGACCAGCGGGGGTTCCCAGAGACCCAGTACTTC. Its protein product is CASSDQRGFPETQYF.

The J gene is TRBJ1-6, the V gene TRBV19; D might be TRBD1 (6 bases). V shed 3 bases and J shed 8 bases, with 29 bases lying between them. The germline V gene has CDR1 LNHDA and CDR2 SQIVND (reference sequence). The CDR3 totals 20 residues. CDR3 residues: CASSIRPAGGGEAEYSPLHF. CDR3 nucleotides: TGTGCCAGTAGTATCAGGCCCGCCGGGGGCGGCGAGGCGGAGTATTCACCCCTCCACTTT.

The rearrangement links TRBV7-9 to TRBJ1-2; D is uncertain. Germline CDR1 SEHNR, CDR2 FQNEAQ (reference sequence). Trimming took off 2 bases at V and 5 bases at J, with 6 bases between the two ends. The CDR3 totals 12 residues. CDR3 loop: CASSLMGYGYTF. The CDR3 nucleotides are TGTGCCAGCAGCTTAATGGGATATGGCTACACCTTC.

V and J are TRBV28 and TRBJ1-2; the match to TRBD1 covers 9 bases. CDR3 length: 17 residues. Germline values: CDR1 MDHEN, CDR2 SYDVKM. J gave up 2 bases and V 5 bases, and 12 bases lay outside the gene matches. CDR3 bases: TGTGCCAGCAGTCCCATGGGACAGGGCGCTAAAAACTATGGCTACACCTTC. Translation gives CASSPMGQGAKNYGYTF.

This sequence joins TRBV30 and TRBJ2-7; possible D gene TRBD2, 6 bases. V lost 4 bases, J lost 2 bases, and 12 bases lay in between. The CDR3 is 13 residues long. Looked up from germline, CDR1 is GTSNPN and CDR2 is SVGIG (reference sequence). CDR3 residues: CAWKGGQTYEQYF. The CDR3 DNA reads TGTGCCTGGAAAGGAGGGCAGACCTACGAGCAGTACTTC.